This T cell receptor (beta chain) originates from a study of shared clonotypes between healthy human individuals. TCRdb keeps only in-frame clones here, not all; method: immunoSEQ multiplex PCR. The sample has under 1,100,000 clones; approximately 78% are singletons. What was sequenced was memory CD4+ T cells from PBMCs. The subset was: CD45RA-negative fraction. This TCR came from a man aged 18 to 35 in good health. Some clones in this sample may be carry-over from other donors' samples.

The CDR3 sequence is CASSQQGLATNEKLFF. CDR3 bases: TGTGCCAGCAGCCAACAGGGCTTAGCAACTAATGAAAAACTGTTTTTT. The chain couples TRBV5-6 to TRBJ1-4; D may be TRBD1 (6 bases). Trimming took 4 bases from V and 0 from J, leaving 13 bases between them. Per the germline V gene, CDR1 is SGHDT and CDR2 is YYEEEE. There are 16 residues in the CDR3. Full variable domain (outside the CDR3, taken from reference TRBV5-6 and TRBJ1-4): DAGVTQSPTHLIKTRGQQVTLRCSPKSGHDTVSWYQQALGQGPQFIFQYYEEEERQRGNFPDRFSGHQFPNYSSELNVNALLLGDSALYLCASSQQGLATNEKLFFGSGTQLSVL.